A single TCR beta chain is shown here with its context. Its antigen is currently not known. Within one base of it there is no much larger clone, and no base qualities were kept. This sample was included in a study of blood T cell repertoires in COVID-19 (dated by TCRdb to the early 2020s). Some background on the complete study: Samples covering the acute and convalescent phases of COVID-19 were provided by collaborators in the United States, Italy and Spain. The material from the prospective study consisted of cDNA or gDNA derived from T cells, B-cell-depleted T cells, or PBMCs. The dataset comprised deeply sampled blood TCRbeta repertoires from subjects exposed to, actively infected with, or recovered from COVID-19. The repertoires were made available in a free public database intended to serve as a resource for research on the immune response to SARS-CoV-2. The samples were drawn from the first 160 participants of the ongoing ImmuneRACE study and from 1,200 or so subjects provided by 6 global collaborators. A de-identified subject ID, COVID-19 status, age in years and sex were almost always included in the sample metadata. Where available, HLA class I and class II types were obtained from metadata supplied by the sample provider rather than from assay-based typing.

Including cysteine and phenylalanine, the CDR3 has 16 amino acids. Only the CDR3 DNA stays, 48 bases, in frame from base 1. CDR1 and CDR2, looked up from the germline V gene (reference sequence), are SGHAT and FQDESV. Trimming accounts for 4 bases at V and 0 bases at J, while the number of junction bases matched to no gene is 4. Each collaborating institution followed its own protocols to collect whole blood in K2EDTA tubes. Collaborator samples were shipped for TCRbeta analysis as frozen whole blood, isolated PBMCs, or DNA extracted from either sample type. What the work shows at the level of the full study, not this receptor alone: Clinical and demographic metadata were provided uncurated, with the amount varying by source and participant.

TCRbeta CDR3 regions were amplified from genomic DNA by means of the immunoSEQ Assay, a bias-controlled multiplex PCR. As for how the authors treated the data: The number of nucleated cells in each sample was estimated from the amplification of reference gene primers within the assay. Sequence reads were collapsed and filtered to measure the absolute abundance of every unique TCRbeta CDR3 rearrangement. Productive Simpson clonality was computed per sample as the square root of Simpson's diversity index over productive rearrangements. Entries here come from immuneACCESS through TCRdb and include only in-frame sequences with V and J called. Some clones fail to appear in such tables; in the studies checked, an unresolved V gene covers under half of the shortfall, and the cause of the remainder is unknown. The D gene and trimming were derived from the DNA, and the V and J assignments and clone size from that table. Present in this sample are 100,000 or so clones, about four fifths of which were seen just once. Clones ranked in the top ten supply approximately 15% of the sample.

The rearranged chain carries TRBV11-1 and TRBJ2-3; TRBD2 agrees with 10 junctional bases. The sequence was collected from an elderly woman with acute or convalescent COVID-19. Source material: peripheral blood. Here is the DNA: TGTGCCAGCAGCTACGGGACTAGCGTCAGCACAGATACGCAGTATTTT. It encodes CASSYGTSVSTDTQYF. When the CDR3 is completed using the reference TRBV11-1 and TRBJ2-3 genes on either side, the full variable domain is EAEVAQSPRYKITEKSQAVAFWCDPISGHATLYWYRQILGQGPELLVQFQDESVVDDSQLPKDRFSAERLKGVDSTLKIQPAELGDSAMYLCASSYGTSVSTDTQYFGPGTRLTVL.